The 28 T cell receptor beta chains below were found in one sample sequenced in a study of blood T cell repertoires in COVID-19. Using immunoSEQ multiplex PCR, the repertoire was profiled, and TCRdb retains in-frame clones only, with some absent. The data hold 140,000 to 150,000 clones, with 80% to 85% observed a single time. The material sequenced was peripheral blood. These receptors were obtained from a human donor in a cohort sampled during active COVID-19.

The chain uses TRBV7-2 and TRBJ2-6, with 9 bases identical to TRBD1. This CDR3 has 19 amino acids. Germline V gives CDR1 SGHTA, CDR2 FQGNSA. After removal of 2 bases from V and 1 base from J, the junction contained 9 bases not matched to a gene. The CDR3 here is CASSLQPSDRGSGANVLTF. The CDR3 DNA reads as TGTGCCAGCAGCTTACAGCCCTCCGACAGGGGGTCTGGGGCCAACGTCCTGACTTTC.

This chain connects TRBV28 to TRBJ1-5; TRBD1 matches at 9 bases. There are 14 residues in the CDR3. V trimming: 6 bases; J trimming: 5 bases; junction bases outside the gene matches: 5. CDR1 and CDR2 from the germline V gene are MDHEN and SYDVKM. The CDR3 loop is CASRRDREYQPQHF. CDR3 DNA sequence: TGTGCCAGCAGACGGGACAGGGAGTATCAGCCCCAGCATTTT.

The V gene is TRBV10-3, the J gene TRBJ2-3, with D perhaps TRBD2 (12 bases). The germline gives CDR1 ENHRY, CDR2 SYGVKD. The CDR3 totals 21 residues. The V gene lost 4 bases and the J gene lost 4 bases, with 33 bases spanning the gap. CDR3 nucleotide sequence: TGTGCCATCAGTGCCCGGACAGGGGGCGCACAACTAGCGGGAGGTGCAGATACGCAGTATTTT. Translated: CAISARTGGAQLAGGADTQYF.

J is TRBJ1-2 and V is TRBV7-9, with D tentatively TRBD1 (5 bases). Germline V gene data show CDR1 as SEHNR and CDR2 as FQNEAQ (reference sequence). V was shortened by 6 bases and J by 5 bases, with 16 bases between the two germline ends. The CDR3 consists of 14 residues. The chain's CDR3 is CASRMGGSIYGYTF. CDR3 nucleotide sequence: TGTGCCAGCAGAATGGGGGGATCAATTTATGGCTACACCTTC.

The chain is built from TRBV14 and TRBJ1-3, with 11 bases identical to TRBD1. The CDR3 has 17 amino acids. The germline V gene encodes CDR1 SGHDN and CDR2 FVKESK. V lost 5 bases, J lost 5 bases, and 11 bases stayed unmatched. In nucleotides, the CDR3 is TGTGCCAGCAGCGAGAGGTGGACAGGGGGCAGACGAAACACCATATATTTT. Translating it yields CASSERWTGGRRNTIYF.

This chain uses TRBV29-1 with TRBJ1-1, with D possibly TRBD1 on 5 matching bases. The CDR3 covers 14 residues. Germline values: CDR1 SQVTM, CDR2 ANQGSEA. Trimming removed 6 bases at V and 5 bases at J, with 19 bases between. Written as DNA, the CDR3 is TGCAGCGTAGGCCGGACCAGGGAGGGGACTGAAGCTTTCTTT. Protein: CSVGRTREGTEAFF. The variable domain in full, with the rest retrieved from reference TRBV29-1 and TRBJ1-1, is SAVISQKPSRDICQRGTSLTIQCQVDSQVTMMFWYRQQPGQSLTLIATANQGSEATYESGFVIDKFPISRPNLTFSTLTVSNMSPEDSSIYLCSVGRTREGTEAFFGQGTRLTVV.

This sequence joins TRBV19 and TRBJ2-1; 7 bases agree with TRBD2. The germline V gene encodes CDR1 LNHDA and CDR2 SQIVND (reference sequence). V gave up 2 bases and J gave up 7 bases; unmatched junction bases: 8. The CDR3 consists of 15 residues. CDR3 residues: CASSIKAGVRNEQFF. The DNA for the CDR3 is TGTGCCAGTAGTATAAAGGCGGGAGTAAGGAATGAGCAGTTCTTC.

The gene calls are TRBV7-3 and TRBJ2-1; TRBD1 is a possible D gene (5 bases). The germline gives CDR1 SGHTA, CDR2 FQGTGA. The CDR3 totals 15 residues. V was trimmed by 1 base and J by 1 base, leaving 8 bases between them. CDR3 nucleotide sequence: TGTGCCAGCAGCTTAAGGGGCGGATCCTACAATGAGCAGTTCTTC. Encoded protein: CASSLRGGSYNEQFF.

CDR3 sequence (DNA): TGTGCCAGCAGTTTAAGGCCAGGGAAAAACATTCAGTACTTC. The encoded protein is CASSLRPGKNIQYF. The chain has TRBV28 and TRBJ2-4; the D gene is possibly TRBD1 (5 bases). The CDR3 has 14 amino acids. The V and J ends lost 2 bases and 4 bases respectively, with 9 bases between them. From germline, CDR1 is MDHEN and CDR2 SYDVKM.

V gene TRBV18 combines with J gene TRBJ2-7; 10 bases match TRBD1. CDR1 and CDR2 from the germline V gene are KGHSH and LQKENI. This CDR3 has 16 amino acids. V shed 5 bases and J 7 bases; nucleotides not matched to a gene: 14. The CDR3 loop is CASSTQPGQGTREQYF. The CDR3, as DNA: TGTGCCAGCTCAACACAACCGGGACAGGGGACGAGGGAGCAGTACTTC. The full variable domain, rest sourced from reference TRBV18 and TRBJ2-7, is NAGVMQNPRHLVRRRGQEARLRCSPMKGHSHVYWYRQLPEEGLKFMVYLQKENIIDESGMPKERFSAEFPKEGPSILRIQQVVRGDSAAYFCASSTQPGQGTREQYFGPGTRLTVT.

The chain employs TRBV6-2 or TRBV6-3 and TRBJ2-4, with a weak D call TRBD2 (6 bases). Trimming removed 6 bases at V and 10 bases at J, with 10 bases between. Germline V gene sequence: CDR1 MNHEY, CDR2 SVGEGT. The CDR3 loop spans 11 amino acids. This chain's CDR3 is CASSAREIQYF. The DNA of the CDR3 is TGTGCCAGCAGCGCCCGGGAGATTCAGTACTTC.

CDR3 residues: CASSVAVGELFF. In DNA form, the CDR3 reads TGTGCCAGCAGCGTAGCCGTCGGGGAGCTGTTTTTT. The chain employs TRBV9 and TRBJ2-2; unclear D gene. Germline loops: CDR1 SGDLS, CDR2 YYNGEE. CDR3 length equals 12 residues. Trimming shortened V by 0 bases and J by 7 bases, and 4 bases separated the two germline ends.

The rearrangement uses TRBV5-8 and TRBJ2-1; 9 nucleotides line up with TRBD2. The CDR3 runs 15 residues. V lost 0 bases and J lost 5; bases outside the gene matches: 3. Germline CDR1 is SGHTS and CDR2 is YDEGEE. The CDR3 DNA sequence: TGTGCCAGCAGCTTGGAGTGGACTAGCGACAATGAGCAGTTCTTC. This codes for CASSLEWTSDNEQFF.

This chain joins TRBV7-2 and TRBJ2-5, with 14 bases lining up with TRBD2. CDR3 length: 16 residues. V lost 2 bases, J lost 7 bases, and 6 bases stayed unmatched. Germline V gene data show CDR1 as SGHTA and CDR2 as FQGNSA. The CDR3 sequence is CASSLSVTSGRATQYF. The CDR3 nucleotides read TGTGCCAGCAGCTTAAGTGTGACTAGCGGGAGGGCGACCCAGTACTTC.

This chain links TRBV7-2 with TRBJ2-7; 9 nucleotides agree with TRBD1. The CDR3 length is 19 residues. Germline V lookup: CDR1 SGHTA, CDR2 FQGNSA. The ends lost 5 bases at V and 0 bases at J; junction bases unmatched: 17. DNA of the CDR3: TGTGCCAGCAGCAAGATTAGGGGCGTCGACAGGGGGTACTCCTACGAGCAGTACTTC. The encoded protein is CASSKIRGVDRGYSYEQYF.

This chain links TRBV5-1 with TRBJ2-7; the match to TRBD2 covers 7 bases. CDR1 is SGHRS and CDR2 is YFSETQ in the germline V gene. J was trimmed by 0 bases and V by 2 bases; bases with no gene match: 5. This CDR3 is 15 amino acids long. In nucleotides, the CDR3 is TGCGCCAGCAGCTTTAGCCTAGCGGCCTCCTACGAGCAGTACTTC. This encodes CASSFSLAASYEQYF.

The rearrangement uses TRBV2 and TRBJ2-3, with D hard to call. The V end lost 3 bases, the J end lost 6 bases, and 4 bases lay between the germline ends. Germline CDR1 is SNHLY and CDR2 is FYNNEI. This CDR3 spans 11 amino acids. The CDR3 protein is CASSDQDTQYF. The CDR3 DNA follows: TGTGCCAGCAGTGACCAGGATACGCAGTATTTT.

This clone was recorded once. This rearrangement joins TRBV28 to TRBJ1-3; 8 nucleotides line up with TRBD1. Germline trimming cut 5 bases from V and 3 bases from J; bases unmatched to any gene: 15. CDR3 length equals 18 residues. Looked up from germline, CDR1 is MDHEN and CDR2 is SYDVKM. CDR3 amino acids: CASSTTYQGASLGNTIYF. CDR3 bases: TGTGCCAGCAGTACCACTTATCAGGGGGCCTCTCTTGGAAACACCATATATTTT.

The V gene is TRBV3-1 (or the pseudogene TRBV3-2), the J gene TRBJ1-4, with 8 bases fitting TRBD1. The CDR3 has 15 residues. Trimming cost V 1 base and J 8 bases; bases outside gene matches: 6. Looked up from germline, CDR1 is LGHDT and CDR2 is YNNKEL (reference sequence). CDR3 DNA sequence: TGTGCCAGCAGCCAAGCAGGGGGCGAAAGCGAAAAACTGTTTTTT. Its protein product is CASSQAGGESEKLFF.

V is TRBV27 and J is TRBJ2-3; D gene ambiguous. Germline V gene data show CDR1 as MNHEY and CDR2 as SMNVEV (reference sequence). This CDR3 has 12 amino acids. Trimming removed 3 bases from V and 4 bases from J, with 5 bases in between. The CDR3 region is CASSLSADTQYF. For the CDR3, the DNA is TGTGCCAGCAGTTTGTCCGCAGATACGCAGTATTTT.

The chain uses TRBV9 and TRBJ2-5; 7 positions agree with TRBD2. CDR3 size: 16 residues. Losses at the gene ends were 0 bases for V and 3 bases for J; bases not matched to a gene: 8. Germline CDR1 reads SGDLS; CDR2 reads YYNGEE. CDR3 region: CASSVAWREWEETQYF. Written as DNA, the CDR3 is TGTGCCAGCAGCGTAGCCTGGCGGGAGTGGGAAGAGACCCAGTACTTC.

This clone was observed a single time. The chain carries TRBV6-1 and TRBJ1-2; 7 bases are shared with TRBD1. The germline gives CDR1 MNHNS, CDR2 SASEGT. The CDR3 sequence is 15 residues long. Unmatched junction bases numbered 6, after V lost 2 bases and J lost 3 bases. CDR3 coding DNA: TGTGCCAGCAGTGAACCCGGACAGGTGGACTATGGCTACACCTTC. This sequence encodes CASSEPGQVDYGYTF.

V gene TRBV28 combines with J gene TRBJ2-7; 9 nucleotides align to TRBD2. There are 15 residues in the CDR3. Germline V gene lookup returns CDR1 MDHEN and CDR2 SYDVKM. Trimming at V came to 4 bases and at J to 2 bases, leaving 6 bases not matched to a gene. The CDR3 sequence: CASSSPGLATYEQYF. The CDR3 DNA reads TGTGCCAGCAGTTCACCGGGACTAGCTACCTACGAGCAGTACTTC.

This chain joins TRBV7-6 and TRBJ1-5; D is unresolved. Trimming removed 1 base from V and 0 bases from J, with 7 bases in between. Germline V CDR1 and CDR2: SGHVS, FNYEAQ. This CDR3 has 15 residues. CDR3 amino acids: CASSLGHFSNQPQHF. CDR3 coding DNA: TGTGCCAGCAGCTTAGGACACTTTAGCAATCAGCCCCAGCATTTT.

The chain combines TRBV28 with TRBJ1-2; TRBD1 agrees at 7 bases. Germline loops: CDR1 MDHEN, CDR2 SYDVKM. With V trimmed by 7 bases and J by 4 bases, 9 bases remained unmatched. The CDR3 contains 14 residues. This CDR3 is CASKWTGLVYGYTF. CDR3 DNA: TGTGCCAGCAAATGGACAGGCCTCGTCTATGGCTACACCTTC.

This chain uses TRBV23-1 with TRBJ1-5; TRBD1 matches at 9 bases. TRBV23-1 is labeled an ORF, and its function is uncertain. The CDR3 consists of 17 residues. The CDR3: CAETLGGGTGLQQPQHF. Written as DNA, the CDR3 is TGCGCTGAGACCTTAGGCGGGGGGACAGGGCTACAACAGCCCCAGCATTTT.

The rearrangement links TRBV28 to TRBJ2-6; D gene ambiguous. Germline CDR1 MDHEN, CDR2 SYDVKM. Trimming shortened V by 6 bases and J by 3 bases, and 6 bases separated the two germline ends. This CDR3 region has 13 residues. The CDR3 is CASSPGGANVLTF. CDR3 nucleotide sequence: TGTGCCAGCAGCCCGGGTGGGGCCAACGTCCTGACTTTC.

The J gene is TRBJ2-1, the V gene TRBV18; TRBD2 agrees at 12 bases. This CDR3 spans 17 amino acids. Germline-derived CDR1 and CDR2 are KGHSH and LQKENI. Trimming at V came to 1 base and at J to 2 bases, leaving 3 bases not matched to a gene. CDR3 coding DNA: TGTGCCAGCTCACCACTTAGGACTAGCGGGACCTACAATGAGCAGTTCTTC. Protein: CASSPLRTSGTYNEQFF.